The clone carrying this TCR beta chain was observed a few times. What it recognizes is unknown. The germline V gene encodes CDR1 SQVTM and CDR2 ANQGSEA. The CDR3 contains 14 residues. V shed 4 bases and J shed 1 base, with 13 bases lying between them. Amplified TCR beta CDR3 regions came from RNA transcripts. The study used the HTBI primer set for a first-round RT-PCR of the TCR CDR3. TCRdb re-called the multiplex PCR reads with MiXCR, one entry per CDR3 protein. This sample has some 350,000 distinct CDR3 sequences, with 15% to 18% found just once. Extraction of PBMCs used 10 ml of fresh peripheral blood. The sample comes from a study of T cells in Graves' hyperthyroidism and ophthalmopathy. Broader study findings: Most thyroid clonotypes expanded above 0.001 were also detected in blood.

This clonotype was obtained from a woman aged 18-29 years with Graves' hyperthyroidism that later progressed to Graves' ophthalmopathy. This chain links TRBV29-1 with TRBJ1-1; D is unresolved. Sequencing was done on a sample of blood. In DNA, the CDR3 is TGCAGCGTTGGTGGACGGATAACGAACACTGAAGCTTTCTTT. Translated: CSVGGRITNTEAFF.